This T cell receptor (beta chain) appears in the sequencing data of a study of Ad26.COV2.S vaccination and SARS-CoV-2 variants. Treatment denoted: over 15 received Ad26.COV2.S at low or high dose, single or two shots; a few received placebo; per-sample allocation not given. Material that was analyzed had been drawn on day 63 after the first vaccine or placebo injection. An Ad26 vector expressing Wuhan-strain SARS-CoV-2 spike constituted the vaccine. The protocol was immunoSEQ multiplex PCR, while the TCRdb copy is restricted to in-frame clones and leaves out a portion. The data contain 500,000 or so clones, around nine tenths of them singletons. This CDR3 has 15 amino acids. Germline CDR1 and CDR2: LGHNT and FRNRAP. Deletions cut 6 bases from V and 5 bases from J, with 19 bases between.

The chain joins TRBV12-5 to TRBJ1-2, with a possible D match to TRBD1 (6 bases). Sequencing was performed on peripheral blood, taken in a trial of Ad26.COV2.S vaccine versus placebo. The clonotype originates from a person between 18 and 65 years old who received the Ad26.COV2.S COVID-19 vaccine or a placebo. CDR3 sequence (DNA): TGTGCTAGTGGCAAGTTGTTGGGGGGCAGGTATGGCTACACCTTC. Amino acid sequence: CASGKLLGGRYGYTF.